This T cell receptor (beta chain) was sequenced during a study of blood T cell repertoires in COVID-19. Assay: immunoSEQ multiplex PCR; the TCRdb copy retains only in-frame clones and omits some. The sample records about 190,000 clones, 80% to 85% being singletons. Trimming stripped 2 bases from V and 1 base from J, with 14 bases between. This CDR3 region has 16 residues. Input material: PBMCs or T cells enriched from blood (not recorded which). The chain combines TRBV23-1 with TRBJ1-1; D is possibly TRBD1 (6 bases). TRBV23-1 is sorted into the ORF group, with uncertain function. This TCR was recovered from a woman between 25 and 40 years old who had been exposed to COVID-19. The chain's CDR3 is CASSQREGVENTEAFF. DNA for the CDR3: TGCGCCAGCAGTCAACGTGAGGGGGTTGAGAACACTGAAGCTTTCTTT.